This T cell receptor (beta chain) stems from a study of OX40 agonist ivuxolimab in advanced cancers. TCRdb's table, derived via immunoSEQ multiplex PCR, lists solely in-frame clones and lacks some. The data show under 70,000 clones, around 86% seen once. CDR1 and CDR2 (germline): SGHVS, FQNEAQ. The CDR3 has 16 amino acids. V was cut by 2 bases and J by 2 bases, with 14 bases left in between. The TCR originated in an adult with an advanced solid tumor such as melanoma, head and neck, liver or kidney cancer. J is TRBJ2-3 and V is TRBV7-8; D is undetermined. Specimen: CD4+ or CD8+ T cells sorted from blood, collected in a trial of the OX40 agonist ivuxolimab. CDR3 nucleotides: TGTGCCAGCAGCTTAACCGTTCAGCGCTTCACAGATACGCAGTATTTT. Its protein product is CASSLTVQRFTDTQYF. The variable domain in full, completed from reference TRBV7-8 and TRBJ2-3, reads GAGVSQSPRYKVAKRGQDVALRCDPISGHVSLFWYQQALGQGPEFLTYFQNEAQLDKSGLPSDRFFAERPEGSVSTLKIQRTQQEDSAVYLCASSLTVQRFTDTQYFGPGTRLTVL.